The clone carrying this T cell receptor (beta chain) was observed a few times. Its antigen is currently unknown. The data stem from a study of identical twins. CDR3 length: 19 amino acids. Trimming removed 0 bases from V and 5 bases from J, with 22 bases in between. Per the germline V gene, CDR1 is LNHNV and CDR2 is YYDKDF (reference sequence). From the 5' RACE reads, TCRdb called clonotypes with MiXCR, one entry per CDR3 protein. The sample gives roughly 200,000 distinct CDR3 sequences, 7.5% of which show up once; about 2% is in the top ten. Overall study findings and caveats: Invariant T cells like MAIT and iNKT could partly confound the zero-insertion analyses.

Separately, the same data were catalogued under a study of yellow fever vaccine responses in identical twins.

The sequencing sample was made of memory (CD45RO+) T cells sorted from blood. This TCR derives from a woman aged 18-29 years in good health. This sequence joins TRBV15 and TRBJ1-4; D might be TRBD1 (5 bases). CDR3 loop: CATSRDPRTRMGPNEKLFF. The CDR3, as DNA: TGTGCCACCAGCAGAGATCCTCGGACCAGGATGGGGCCAAATGAAAAACTGTTTTTT.